This T cell receptor (beta chain) is from a study of TIL therapy for anti-PD-1-resistant metastatic lung cancer. Study conclusions and caveats: TIL clonotype persistence in blood showed no apparent association with response.

Time point denoted: pre-treatment sample, taken before nivolumab and TIL therapy. Enrollment ran from October 2017 to early 2020. V dropped 4 bases and J dropped 4 bases, with 20 bases sitting between them. There are 17 residues in the CDR3. From germline, CDR1 is MGHRA and CDR2 YSYEKL. The libraries were made with immunoSEQ v3. Only in-frame clones appear in the TCRdb table, and some are missing; sequencing was by immunoSEQ multiplex PCR. The top ten clones hold about 35% of a sample with approximately 16,000 clones, around 70% of them seen once. Details on this clone: Antigen unknown.

The TCR comes from a person aged 25 to 85 with non-small cell lung cancer. V usage is TRBV4-1 and J usage is TRBJ1-3; D perhaps matches TRBD1 (5 bases). Material: blood, obtained at baseline. The CDR3 DNA sequence: TGCGCCAGCAGCCGAAGGGAGGGGTCTATGGAGGGAAACACCATATATTTT. It is translated as CASSRREGSMEGNTIYF.